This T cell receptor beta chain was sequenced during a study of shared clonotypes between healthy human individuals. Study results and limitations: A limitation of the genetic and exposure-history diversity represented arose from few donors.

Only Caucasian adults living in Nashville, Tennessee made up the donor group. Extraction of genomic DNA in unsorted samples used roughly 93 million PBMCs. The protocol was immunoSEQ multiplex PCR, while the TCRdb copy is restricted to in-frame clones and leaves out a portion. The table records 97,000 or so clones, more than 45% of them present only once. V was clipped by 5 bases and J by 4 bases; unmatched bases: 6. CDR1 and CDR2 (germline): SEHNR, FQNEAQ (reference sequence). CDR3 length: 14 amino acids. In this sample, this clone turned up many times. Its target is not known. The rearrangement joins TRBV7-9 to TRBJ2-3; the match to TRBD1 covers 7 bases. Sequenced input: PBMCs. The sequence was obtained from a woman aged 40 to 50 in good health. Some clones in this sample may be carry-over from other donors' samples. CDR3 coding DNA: TGTGCCAGCAGCACGACAGGGTTCGCAGATACGCAGTATTTT. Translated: CASSTTGFADTQYF. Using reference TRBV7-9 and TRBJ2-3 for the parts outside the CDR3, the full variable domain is DTGVSQNPRHKITKRGQNVTFRCDPISEHNRLYWYRQTLGQGPEFLTYFQNEAQLEKSRLLSDRFSAERPKGSFSTLEIQRTEQGDSAMYLCASSTTGFADTQYFGPGTRLTVL.